The clone carrying this T cell receptor (beta chain) was counted only a few times. The data derive from a study of blood T cell repertoires in COVID-19. This CDR3 has 14 residues. Methods used by the authors: It was from reference gene primer amplification that nucleated cell counts were estimated. Assay used: immunoSEQ multiplex PCR; TCRdb lists only in-frame clones, some missing. The D gene and trimming were derived from the DNA, and the V and J assignments and clone size from that table. The sample yields more than 95,000 clones, about four fifths seen once. The sample consisted of peripheral blood. The rearrangement joins TRBV12-2 to TRBJ2-7; the table calls TRBD2, which could not be checked here. TRBV12-2 is shown as a pseudogene. The source is a man aged 55 to 69 with acute or convalescent COVID-19. CDR3 sequence: CASRLTSGGCEQYF. The CDR3 bases are TGTGCAAGTCGCTTAACTAGCGGGGGGTGCGAGCAGTACTTC.